Listed here are 17 T cell receptor beta chains from one sample, sequenced in a study of blood T cell repertoires in COVID-19. Profiled with immunoSEQ multiplex PCR; TCRdb holds only in-frame clones, not every one. The sample has approximately 300,000 clones; over 80% are singletons. The source material was peripheral blood. The origin of the receptors is a woman aged 40 to 55 with acute or convalescent COVID-19.

The chain carries TRBV12-3 or TRBV12-4 and TRBJ1-1; no reliable D call. The CDR3 runs 11 residues. V lost 7 bases and J lost 1, with 4 bases in between. The CDR3 nucleotides read TGTGCCAGCACCCGGAACACTGAAGCTTTCTTT. It yields the protein CASTRNTEAFF.

This clone occurred once. V and J are TRBV7-7 and TRBJ2-5, with TRBD1 as a possible D gene (6 bases). The CDR3 loop spans 15 amino acids. The V end was cut by 4 bases, the J end by 1 base, with 13 bases between. Per the germline V gene, CDR1 is SSHAT and CDR2 is FNYEAQ (reference sequence). The CDR3 DNA reads TGTGCCAGCAGCTCTCGGACAGAACCCCAAGAGACCCAGTACTTC. This encodes CASSSRTEPQETQYF. Combining the CDR3 with reference TRBV7-7 and TRBJ2-5 gives the whole variable domain GAGVSQSPRYKVTKRGQDVTLRCDPISSHATLYWYQQALGQGPEFLTYFNYEAQPDKSGLPSDRFSAERPEGSISTLTIQRTEQRDSAMYRCASSSRTEPQETQYFGPGTRLLVL.

This clone has just one count. V gene TRBV5-1 combines with J gene TRBJ1-3, with TRBD1 matching 8 bases. With V trimmed by 6 bases and J by 4 bases, 9 bases remained unmatched. Germline assignment: CDR1 SGHRS and CDR2 YFSETQ. The CDR3 consists of 15 residues. In DNA form, the CDR3 reads TGCGCCAGCAAAGGGGACAGGAGCTTAGGAAACACCATATATTTT. This codes for CASKGDRSLGNTIYF.

This chain uses TRBV5-6 with TRBJ1-5, with a possible D match to TRBD1 (6 bases). Trimming took off 3 bases at V and 5 bases at J, with 12 bases between the two ends. This CDR3 is built from 14 residues. CDR1 is SGHDT and CDR2 is YYEEEE in the germline V gene. The DNA of the CDR3 is TGTGCCAGCAGCTCAACAGGGTTCCATCAGCCCCAGCATTTT. It specifies CASSSTGFHQPQHF.

The V and J genes are TRBV30 and TRBJ1-6, with D perhaps matching TRBD1 (5 bases). The CDR3 totals 13 residues. Trimming cost V 2 bases and J 7 bases, with 9 bases left between them. Germline assignment: CDR1 GTSNPN and CDR2 SVGIG (reference sequence). The CDR3 loop is CAWSTRVNSPLHF. In nucleotides, the CDR3 is TGTGCCTGGAGTACCAGGGTAAATTCACCCCTCCACTTT.

The V and J genes are TRBV6-4 and TRBJ1-6; 7 bases are shared with TRBD1. V trimming: 0 bases; J trimming: 7 bases; junction bases outside the gene matches: 6. This CDR3 comprises 16 residues. CDR1 is MRHNA and CDR2 is SNTAGT in the germline V gene. The CDR3 coding sequence is TGTGCCAGCAGTGACTCCTTTGGGACAGAGAATTCACCCCTCCACTTT. Protein product: CASSDSFGTENSPLHF.

The sample holds a few counts of this clone. The rearrangement joins TRBV5-4 to TRBJ2-5; TRBD2 agrees at 12 bases. The germline CDR1 and CDR2 sequences are SGHNT and YYREEE (reference sequence). The CDR3 runs 15 residues. The V segment lost 2 bases and the J segment 5 bases; nucleotides outside the gene matches: 4. CDR3 bases: TGTGCCAGCAGCTTTAGCCTAGCGGGGGGGGAGACCCAGTACTTC. It encodes CASSFSLAGGETQYF. Looking up the rest from reference TRBV5-4 and TRBJ2-5 gives the full variable domain: ETGVTQSPTHLIKTRGQQVTLRCSSQSGHNTVSWYQQALGQGPQFIFQYYREEENGRGNFPPRFSGLQFPNYSSELNVNALELDDSALYLCASSFSLAGGETQYFGPGTRLLVL.

The chain recombines TRBV10-2 with TRBJ2-7; the match to TRBD1 covers 7 bases. J was trimmed by 2 bases and V by 3 bases; bases with no gene match: 10. The CDR3 runs to 16 residues. Germline V gives CDR1 WSHSY, CDR2 SAAADI. CDR3 DNA: TGCGCCAGCAGTGAATCGACAGGGCTCCTTCCCTACGAGCAGTACGTC. This codes for CASSESTGLLPYEQYV.

V usage is TRBV4-2 and J usage is TRBJ1-2; D not certain. Per the germline V gene, CDR1 is LGHNA and CDR2 is YNFKEQ. The CDR3 runs to 16 residues. The ends were cut back, 1 base at V and 8 bases at J, with 20 bases in the middle. In DNA form, the CDR3 reads TGTGCCAGCAGCCAAGTGGCAGAGACATCGCTTAAAGGCTACACCTTC. Protein product: CASSQVAETSLKGYTF.

The rearrangement joins TRBV7-8 to TRBJ2-1; no definite D call. The CDR3 totals 13 residues. Between the trimmed V and J ends, which lost 4 bases and 4 bases, there was a span of 8 bases. From germline, CDR1 is SGHVS and CDR2 FQNEAQ. The CDR3 reads CASSSPLYNEQFF. In nucleotides, the CDR3 is TGTGCCAGCAGCTCTCCCCTTTACAATGAGCAGTTCTTC.

The chain combines TRBV2 with TRBJ2-5; 8 positions match TRBD1. V shed 6 bases, J shed 5 bases, and the junction held 5 bases outside the gene matches. CDR3 length: 13 residues. Germline loops: CDR1 SNHLY, CDR2 FYNNEI. CDR3 bases: TGTGCCAGCAGAGACAGGGGTGAGGAGACCCAGTACTTC. The encoded protein is CASRDRGEETQYF.

J is TRBJ2-3 and V is TRBV5-4; D ambiguous. With 4 bases removed from V and 2 bases from J, the gap between germline ends came to 14 bases. This CDR3 is built from 15 residues. Germline CDR1 and CDR2: SGHNT and YYREEE (reference sequence). In DNA, the CDR3 is TGTGCCAGCAGCCCAACCCGCGGCTTCACAGATACGCAGTATTTT. Amino acids: CASSPTRGFTDTQYF.

V is TRBV7-3 and J is TRBJ2-1, with D hard to call. Trimming took off 5 bases at V and 0 bases at J, with 8 bases between the two ends. Germline CDR1 reads SGHTA; CDR2 reads FQGTGA. The CDR3 has 14 residues. Here the CDR3 reads CASSPSSSYNEQFF. The CDR3 DNA reads as TGTGCCAGCAGCCCTTCGAGCTCCTACAATGAGCAGTTCTTC.

This chain links TRBV5-1 with TRBJ1-2, with 7 nucleotides matching TRBD1. Germline values: CDR1 SGHRS, CDR2 YFSETQ. This CDR3 is 16 amino acids long. The V gene end was trimmed by 4 bases and the J gene end by 4 bases; junction bases not matched to a gene: 13. CDR3 DNA sequence: TGCGCCAGCAGCGCCGACAGGGTTGAATATCGCTATGGCTACACCTTC. Translation gives CASSADRVEYRYGYTF.

The chain joins TRBV7-9 to TRBJ2-3; D is perhaps TRBD2 (7 bases). Germline CDR1 and CDR2: SEHNR and FQNEAQ (reference sequence). The CDR3 runs to 15 residues. V was trimmed by 4 bases and J by 4 bases, leaving 15 bases between them. The CDR3 DNA sequence: TGTGCCAGCAGCTCCCTGGGAGGGGGGTCAGATACGCAGTATTTT. It specifies CASSSLGGGSDTQYF.

V and J are TRBV9 and TRBJ2-3, with D possibly TRBD1 on 5 matching bases. This CDR3 has 15 amino acids. CDR1 and CDR2 (germline): SGDLS, YYNGEE. V was pared by 0 bases and J by 6 bases, with 14 bases between. The CDR3 loop is CASSVAGVGADTQYF. DNA of the CDR3: TGTGCCAGCAGCGTAGCTGGAGTAGGGGCCGATACGCAGTATTTT.

This clone was counted many times. The rearrangement joins TRBV7-9 to TRBJ1-6; TRBD1 agrees at 10 bases. The CDR3 length is 15 residues. The trim removed 5 bases at V and 9 bases at J, leaving 7 bases unmatched. CDR1 and CDR2 (germline): SEHNR, FQNEAQ (reference sequence). CDR3 region: CASSLRQGAASPLHF. The CDR3 DNA sequence: TGTGCCAGCAGCCTACGACAGGGGGCCGCTTCACCCCTCCACTTT.